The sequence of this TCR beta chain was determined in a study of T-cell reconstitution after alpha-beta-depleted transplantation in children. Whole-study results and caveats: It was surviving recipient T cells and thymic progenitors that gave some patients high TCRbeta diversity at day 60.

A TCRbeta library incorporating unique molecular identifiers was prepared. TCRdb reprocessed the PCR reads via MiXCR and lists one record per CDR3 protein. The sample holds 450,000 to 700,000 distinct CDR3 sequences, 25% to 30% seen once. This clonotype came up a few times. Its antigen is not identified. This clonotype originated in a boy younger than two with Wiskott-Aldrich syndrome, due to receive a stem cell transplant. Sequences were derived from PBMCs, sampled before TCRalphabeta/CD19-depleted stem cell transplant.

For the CDR3, the DNA is TGCGCCAGCAGCGTCGGACTAGCGGAATACGAGCAGTACTTC. It specifies CASSVGLAEYEQYF. The gene calls are TRBV5-1 and TRBJ2-7; 10 bases align to TRBD2. V lost 4 bases and J lost 4; bases outside the gene matches: 5. Germline loops: CDR1 SGHRS, CDR2 YFSETQ. The CDR3 totals 14 residues.